Listed here are 24 T cell receptor beta chains from one sample, sequenced in a study of blood T cell repertoires in COVID-19. The table came from immunoSEQ multiplex PCR; TCRdb's copy has only in-frame clones and leaves some out. The sample includes around 200,000 clones, about nine tenths of them seen just once. Sequenced sample: peripheral blood. These receptors were taken from a man older than 75 with acute or convalescent COVID-19.

The DNA of the CDR3 is TGTGCCAGCAGCTCTGTGGCGGGGGTAGCCAAAAACATTCAGTACTTC. Translation gives CASSSVAGVAKNIQYF. J is TRBJ2-4 and V is TRBV7-2, with 7 bases lining up with TRBD2. V was clipped by 4 bases and J by 0 bases; unmatched bases: 6. Germline CDR1 is SGHTA and CDR2 is FQGNSA. CDR3 size: 16 residues.

A single count supports this clone. The chain joins TRBV30 to TRBJ2-7, with TRBD2 matching 11 bases. The length of the CDR3 is 19 residues. From germline, CDR1 is GTSNPN and CDR2 SVGIG (reference sequence). V dropped 0 bases and J dropped 5; count of bases not matched to a gene: 18. CDR3 in DNA: TGTGCCTGGAGTGTAGGGGGCCCTCCGACTAGCGGGAAAACTAACGAGCAGTACTTC. It is translated as CAWSVGGPPTSGKTNEQYF. The full variable domain, completed using reference TRBV30 and TRBJ2-7, is SQTIHQWPATLVQPVGSPLSLECTVEGTSNPNLYWYRQAAGRGLQLLFYSVGIGQISSEVPQNLSASRPQDRQFILSSKKLLLSDSGFYLCAWSVGGPPTSGKTNEQYFGPGTRLTVT.

The V call is TRBV30, the J call TRBJ2-5; 9 bases fit TRBD2. Losses at the gene ends were 1 base for V and 5 bases for J; bases not matched to a gene: 5. CDR1 and CDR2 from the germline V gene are GTSNPN and SVGIG (reference sequence). This CDR3 has 14 residues. CDR3 in amino acids: CAWSAVAGVETQYF. The CDR3 DNA reads TGTGCCTGGAGTGCGGTAGCGGGAGTCGAGACCCAGTACTTC.

J is TRBJ2-7 and V is TRBV10-2, with D perhaps matching TRBD1 (5 bases). The CDR3 runs 12 residues. V was cut by 3 bases and J by 7 bases, with 10 bases left in between. Germline-derived CDR1 and CDR2 are WSHSY and SAAADI. The CDR3 loop reads CASSDGRGEQYV. In nucleotides, the CDR3 is TGCGCCAGCAGTGACGGTAGGGGTGAGCAGTACGTC.

The chain employs TRBV5-1 and TRBJ2-5, with a tentative D call TRBD2 (6 bases). The CDR3 is 15 amino acids. Trimming left V 4 bases short and J 5 bases short, with 18 bases between. Germline loops: CDR1 SGHRS, CDR2 YFSETQ. The CDR3 sequence: CASSPLPGVEETQYF. In DNA form, the CDR3 reads TGCGCCAGCAGCCCACTGCCGGGGGTTGAGGAGACCCAGTACTTC.

The rearrangement links TRBV9 to TRBJ2-3; TRBD2 is a possible D gene (6 bases). Between the trimmed V and J ends, which lost 4 bases and 2 bases, there was a span of 14 bases. The CDR3 runs to 15 residues. In germline, CDR1 is SGDLS, CDR2 YYNGEE. The CDR3 reads CASSRASGYTDTQYF. Here the CDR3 DNA reads TGTGCCAGCAGCCGAGCGAGCGGGTACACAGATACGCAGTATTTT.

This chain joins TRBV29-1 and TRBJ2-4; TRBD2 might be the D (5 bases). Trimming cost V 4 bases and J 0 bases, with 13 bases left between them. Per germline, CDR1 SQVTM and CDR2 ANQGSEA. The CDR3 length is 15 residues. CDR3 nucleotide sequence: TGCAGCGTTGCGATTGATGGAGGAGCCAAAAACATTCAGTACTTC. This gives the protein CSVAIDGGAKNIQYF.

This chain joins TRBV28 and TRBJ1-4; 10 bases map to TRBD1. V lost 4 bases and J lost 5; bases outside the gene matches: 1. The germline CDR1 and CDR2 sequences are MDHEN and SYDVKM. The CDR3 is 14 amino acids. The CDR3 reads CASSSGQGNEKLFF. CDR3 DNA: TGTGCCAGCAGTTCGGGACAGGGGAATGAAAAACTGTTTTTT.

The CDR3, as DNA: TGTGCCACCAGCAGAGATCTTAGGGAGGACCAGCGGACCGGGGAGCTGTTTTTT. Residues: CATSRDLREDQRTGELFF. The chain links TRBV15 to TRBJ2-2, with D possibly matching TRBD2 (6 bases). The CDR3 has 18 amino acids. The germline CDR1 and CDR2 sequences are LNHNV and YYDKDF (reference sequence). The V gene lost 0 bases and the J gene lost 5 bases, with 19 bases spanning the gap.

The chain combines TRBV12-5 with TRBJ2-3, with 13 positions matching TRBD2. The CDR3 contains 17 residues. With 1 base clipped from V and 1 base from J, the junction kept 2 bases outside the gene matches. Germline V CDR1 and CDR2: LGHNT, FRNRAP. The CDR3 DNA sequence: TGTGCTAGTGGTTTGGACGGACTAGCGGGAGGCACAGATACGCAGTATTTT. This encodes CASGLDGLAGGTDTQYF.

The rearrangement joins TRBV19 to TRBJ1-5, with 8 bases matching TRBD1. Trimming took 10 bases from V and 3 from J; bases not matched to a gene: 5. Germline CDR1 reads LNHDA; CDR2 reads SQIVND (reference sequence). The CDR3 is 13 residues long. CDR3 in DNA: TGTGCCACCCGGACAGGGCACAATCAGCCCCAGCATTTT. Translated, it gives CATRTGHNQPQHF. Variable domain in full (rest from reference TRBV19 and TRBJ1-5): DGGITQSPKYLFRKEGQNVTLSCEQNLNHDAMYWYRQDPGQGLRLIYYSQIVNDFQKGDIAEGYSVSREKKESFPLTVTSAQKNPTAFYLCATRTGHNQPQHFGDGTRLSIL.

The chain links TRBV6-5 to TRBJ2-7, with 10 bases that match TRBD2. With V trimmed by 4 bases and J by 0 bases, 3 bases remained unmatched. The CDR3 contains 15 residues. The germline V gene encodes CDR1 MNHEY and CDR2 SVGAGI. Written as DNA, the CDR3 is TGTGCCAGCAGTTCGACTAGCGGGTCCTCCTACGAGCAGTACGTC. Translation: CASSSTSGSSYEQYV.

This clone was detected a few times. The V call is TRBV2, the J call TRBJ2-6; tentative D call: TRBD1 (6 bases). The germline CDR1 and CDR2 sequences are SNHLY and FYNNEI. Deletions cut 0 bases from V and 6 bases from J, with 9 bases between. CDR3 length equals 15 residues. CDR3 residues: CASSEAGQMANVLTF. Written as DNA, the CDR3 is TGTGCCAGCAGTGAAGCGGGACAAATGGCCAACGTCCTGACTTTC.

This chain connects TRBV28 to TRBJ1-2; D may be TRBD1 (5 bases). The length of the CDR3 is 14 residues. V lost 5 bases and J lost 4, with 14 bases in between. CDR1 MDHEN and CDR2 SYDVKM come from the germline V gene. The CDR3 loop is CASSGGRDFYGYTF. CDR3 coding DNA: TGTGCCAGCAGTGGGGGACGGGACTTCTATGGCTACACCTTC.

The genes are TRBV10-3 and TRBJ2-7, with TRBD2 matching over 12 bases. This CDR3 spans 17 amino acids. Germline loops: CDR1 ENHRY, CDR2 SYGVKD. Trimming removed 6 bases from V and 0 bases from J; junction bases left unmatched: 9. CDR3 sequence (DNA): TGTGCCATCAGCGCGGGACTAGCGGGCCTGAGCTCCTACGAGCAGTACTTC. Residues: CAISAGLAGLSSYEQYF.

This chain uses TRBV30 with TRBJ2-7; 10 positions match TRBD2. The V gene's germline CDR1 is GTSNPN and CDR2 SVGIG (reference sequence). The J segment lost 0 bases and the V segment lost 7 bases, leaving 3 bases of the junction unmatched. CDR3 length equals 13 residues. The CDR3 DNA is TGTGCCTTTAAGCGGGAGGGCTCCTACGAGCAGTACGTC. Protein: CAFKREGSYEQYV.

Points on this clone: Other DNA sequences in the same sample also yield this CDR3. The V gene is TRBV12-3 or TRBV12-4, the J gene TRBJ1-1; the D gene is possibly TRBD1 (5 bases). This CDR3 has 13 amino acids. Trimming left V 6 bases short and J 2 bases short, with 10 bases between. The CDR3 bases are TGTGCCAGCAGCTTCGGGGGTAACACTGAAGCTTTCTTT. Its protein product is CASSFGGNTEAFF.

The chain employs TRBV24-1 and TRBJ2-1; D is perhaps TRBD2 (7 bases). Trimming pared 3 bases from V and 10 bases from J, leaving 15 bases between. The CDR3 runs to 14 residues. The V gene's germline CDR1 is KGHDR and CDR2 SFDVKD. The CDR3 spells CATSDQGGAREQFF. The CDR3 bases are TGTGCCACCAGTGATCAAGGGGGGGCAAGGGAGCAGTTCTTC.

V is TRBV18 and J is TRBJ1-1; 8 bases match TRBD1. With V trimmed by 4 bases and J by 3 bases, 4 bases remained unmatched. Germline V CDR1 and CDR2: KGHSH, LQKENI. This CDR3 has 14 residues. CDR3 DNA: TGTGCCAGCTCACTTCCACAGGGGGACACTGAAGCTTTCTTT. This translates into CASSLPQGDTEAFF.

The chain is built from TRBV24-1 and TRBJ2-3; perhaps TRBD1 as D (7 bases). The V end lost 3 bases, the J end lost 3 bases, and 12 bases lay between the germline ends. Germline values: CDR1 KGHDR, CDR2 SFDVKD. The CDR3 spans 15 residues. In DNA form, the CDR3 reads TGTGCCACCAGTGATCCAGGGGGGAGAACAGATACGCAGTATTTT. Its protein product is CATSDPGGRTDTQYF.

The genes are TRBV7-5 and TRBJ2-1; no DNA check was done on the table's D call, TRBD2. TRBV7-5 represents a pseudogene. The CDR3 has 20 amino acids. In DNA, the CDR3 is TGTGTCAGAAGCTCCCGGCCTAGCGGGAGGGGAATGGGCTCCTACAATGAGCAGTTCTTC. Amino acid sequence: CVRSSRPSGRGMGSYNEQFF.

This clone came up once. The rearrangement links TRBV6-1 to TRBJ1-1, with 7 bases aligning to TRBD1. Trimming removed 4 bases from V and 1 base from J; junction bases left unmatched: 12. CDR1 and CDR2 from the germline V gene are MNHNS and SASEGT. The CDR3 runs to 17 residues. The CDR3 loop is CASSVSPQGGGNTEAFF. In DNA form, the CDR3 reads TGTGCCAGCAGTGTCTCCCCGCAGGGGGGTGGGAACACTGAAGCTTTCTTT.

The chain links TRBV19 to TRBJ2-3; D is unclear. V was shortened by 5 bases and J by 4 bases, with 10 bases between the two germline ends. The germline V gene has CDR1 LNHDA and CDR2 SQIVND (reference sequence). This CDR3 is 13 amino acids long. The CDR3 DNA is TGTGCCAGTAGTCCGAGGTCCCCAGATACGCAGTATTTT. It codes for CASSPRSPDTQYF. Full variable domain (remainder filled in from reference TRBV19 and TRBJ2-3): DGGITQSPKYLFRKEGQNVTLSCEQNLNHDAMYWYRQDPGQGLRLIYYSQIVNDFQKGDIAEGYSVSREKKESFPLTVTSAQKNPTAFYLCASSPRSPDTQYFGPGTRLTVL.

This chain uses TRBV15 with TRBJ1-4; tentative D call: TRBD1 (5 bases). The ends were cut back, 0 bases at V and 4 bases at J, with 12 bases in the middle. The CDR3 is 16 residues long. CDR1 is LNHNV and CDR2 is YYDKDF in the germline V gene (reference sequence). Written as DNA, the CDR3 is TGTGCCACCAGCAGAGAAAGGAGGGGCGGTAATGAAAAACTGTTTTTT. It specifies CATSRERRGGNEKLFF.